This TCR beta chain was found in a study of cytomegalovirus exposure and HLA in healthy donors. Libraries were prepared by immunoSEQ multiplex PCR; TCRdb keeps only in-frame clonotypes and omits some of them. The sample shows 150,000 or so clones, approximately 86% of them seen only once. With 5 bases clipped from V and 11 bases from J, the junction kept 15 bases outside the gene matches. The CDR3 is made up of 17 amino acids. Germline V gene sequence: CDR1 MNHEY, CDR2 SMNVEV (reference sequence). The genes are TRBV27 and TRBJ2-3; 14 bases are shared with TRBD2. The sequence was collected from a man aged 18-30 years in good health and CMV-seropositive. Sequences were obtained from PBMCs. CDR3 amino acids: CASSPRTSGRTRVGQYF. In DNA, the CDR3 is TGTGCCAGCAGTCCGCGGACTAGCGGGAGGACCCGGGTCGGGCAGTATTTT.